This T cell receptor (beta chain) was found in a study of cytotoxic CD8 clonotypes in ibrutinib-treated CLL (dated by TCRdb to the early 2020s). Regarding the study in general: In this cohort, 15 patients were treatment-naive and some 10 were relapsed/refractory, while some 18 had unmutated IGHV. Partial responses were observed in about 25 patients and complete responses in 2; after a median follow-up of around 64 months, remission was maintained in 14 patients and progression was observed in approximately 12. Samples at response were collected after a median of about 12 months of treatment, with a range of about 6 to 36 months. Samples averaged roughly 260,000 productive templates and 90,000 to 100,000 productive rearrangements. Longitudinal samples were obtainable from 26 of the 86 participants in the trial. Cryopreserved peripheral blood mononuclear cells were collected at three points: before therapy, at response, and at either sustained remission or disease progression. Every remission and progressive disease sample was obtained while ibrutinib was still being received by the patients.

The sample's time point, from its label and the paper: roughly 12 months on ibrutinib. Roughly 2 micrograms of genomic DNA were extracted from cryopreserved PBMCs for TCR beta library preparation. Longitudinal blood samples from CLL patients receiving ibrutinib monotherapy were subjected to high-throughput TCR beta sequencing. The patients took part in an open-label, single-center phase 2 trial of ibrutinib monotherapy. The germline V gene supplies CDR1 LGHNA and CDR2 YNFKEQ. V trim: 5 bases; J trim: 2 bases; unmatched bases: 6. The CDR3 has 16 amino acids, counting the end cysteine and phenylalanine. Just CDR3 DNA is preserved here, 48 bases in frame from base 1. A MiSeq instrument was used for deep resolution sequencing, which targeted depths ranging from 1 in 1 million up to 1 in 200,000 T cells, with coverage averaging 10x for each clonotype. The immunoSEQ hsTCRB Kit was used to generate TCR beta libraries. Processing in the source paper ran as follows. The data were analyzed with ImmunoSEQ Analyzer and ImmunoSEQ Data Assistant, and V, D and J gene assignments followed IMGT definitions. Clonality was computed as one minus normalized Shannon entropy of productive rearrangement frequencies, ranging from 0 to 1. Only overrepresented clonotypes making up at least 0.05% of each patient's repertoire were included in the public clonotype analysis. Some 13 age-matched healthy donor repertoires from immuneACCESS served as clonality controls. TCRdb's version of the immuneACCESS table is confined to in-frame rearrangements and falls short of the full clone set. An unresolved V gene accounts for under half of the shortfall where checked; the remainder is of unknown origin. V, J and clone size derive from that table, while D and trimming were established from the DNA sequence. Counted in this sample were 110,000 to 150,000 clones; approximately 80% of them appeared once. More than 10% of the sample lies in the top ten.

In this sample, this clone turned up once. Its antigen is currently not known. No qualities accompany the bases; no much larger clone lies one base away. Results the study describes overall, beyond this receptor: Sampling times were not matched between patients in sustained remission and patients whose disease was progressing, and lymph node repertoires were not examined. Public clonotypes were found to be uncommon and were observed to contract or remain stable during treatment; the increase in clonality was shown to reflect expansion of private clonotypes at ibrutinib response. Clonality increased at ibrutinib response, stayed stable in sustained remission, and fell back toward baseline at progression. Baseline clonality was found to be higher than that of age-matched healthy donors and was strongly correlated with circulating CD8+ T-cell counts.

The chain was built from TRBV4-2 and TRBJ2-2; the junction holds 9 bases that match TRBD1. This sample comprised PBMCs, obtained after 12 months of ibrutinib treatment. The sequence came from a human donor with chronic lymphocytic leukemia. The CDR3 protein sequence reads: CASSMGQGQNTGELFF. At the DNA level, the sequence is TGTGCCAGCAGCATGGGACAGGGTCAAAACACCGGGGAGCTGTTTTTT.